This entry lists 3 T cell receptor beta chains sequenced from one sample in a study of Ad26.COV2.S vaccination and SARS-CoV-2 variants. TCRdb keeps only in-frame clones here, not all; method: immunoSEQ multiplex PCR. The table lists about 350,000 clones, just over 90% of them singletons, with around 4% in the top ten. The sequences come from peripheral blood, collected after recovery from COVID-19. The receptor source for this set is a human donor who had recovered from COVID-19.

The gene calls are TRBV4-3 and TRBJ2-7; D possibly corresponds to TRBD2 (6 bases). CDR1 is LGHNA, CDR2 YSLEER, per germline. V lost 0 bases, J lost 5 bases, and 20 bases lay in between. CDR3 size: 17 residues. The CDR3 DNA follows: TGCGCCAGCAGCCAAGATCTTTTGGCTAGGGGACTCCACGAGCAGTACTTC. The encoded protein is CASSQDLLARGLHEQYF.

The CDR3 coding sequence is TGTGCCAGCAGTTACCGTGAAGCTTTCTTT. Translation gives CASSYREAFF. The rearrangement links TRBV6-6 to TRBJ1-1, with D uncertain. CDR3 length equals 10 residues. Germline CDR1 and CDR2: MNHNY and SVGAGI (reference sequence). The V end lost 2 bases, the J end lost 7 bases, and 2 bases lay between the germline ends.

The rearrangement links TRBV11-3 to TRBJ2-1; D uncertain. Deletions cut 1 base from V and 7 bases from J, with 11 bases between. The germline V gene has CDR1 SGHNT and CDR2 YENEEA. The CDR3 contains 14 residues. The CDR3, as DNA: TGTGCCAGCAGCTTAGGTCAGATACGGAATGAGCAGTTCTTC. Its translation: CASSLGQIRNEQFF.